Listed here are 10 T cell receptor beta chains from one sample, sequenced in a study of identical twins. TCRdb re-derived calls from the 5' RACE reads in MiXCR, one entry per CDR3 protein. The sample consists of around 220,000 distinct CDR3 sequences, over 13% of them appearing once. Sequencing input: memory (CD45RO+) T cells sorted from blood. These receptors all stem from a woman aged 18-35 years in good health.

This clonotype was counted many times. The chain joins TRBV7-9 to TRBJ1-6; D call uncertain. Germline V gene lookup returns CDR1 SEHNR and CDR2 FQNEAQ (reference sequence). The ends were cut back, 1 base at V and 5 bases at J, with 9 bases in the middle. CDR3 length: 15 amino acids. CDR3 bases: TGTGCCAGCAGCTTAGGGGGTGCGGATAATTCACCCCTCCACTTT. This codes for CASSLGGADNSPLHF.

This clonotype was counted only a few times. In DNA form, the CDR3 reads TGCAGTGCTAACGCGAGATACACTGAAGCTTTCTTT. Protein: CSANARYTEAFF. V and J are TRBV20-1 and TRBJ1-1; unclear D gene. The CDR3 consists of 12 residues. Trimming cost V 4 bases and J 3 bases, with 9 bases left between them. The germline CDR1 and CDR2 sequences are DFQATT and SNEGSKA (reference sequence).

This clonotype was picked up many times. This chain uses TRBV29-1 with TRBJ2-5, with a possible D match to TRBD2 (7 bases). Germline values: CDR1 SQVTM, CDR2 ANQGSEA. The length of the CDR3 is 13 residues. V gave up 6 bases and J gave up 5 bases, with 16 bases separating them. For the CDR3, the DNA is TGCAGCGTCGCCGCAGGGAGGGGGGAGACCCAGTACTTC. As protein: CSVAAGRGETQYF.

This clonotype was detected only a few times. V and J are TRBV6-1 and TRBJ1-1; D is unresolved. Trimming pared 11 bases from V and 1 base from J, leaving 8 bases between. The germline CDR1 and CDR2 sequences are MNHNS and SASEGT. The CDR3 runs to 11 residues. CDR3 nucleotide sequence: TGTGCCGCGCTCGGGAACACTGAAGCTTTCTTT. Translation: CAALGNTEAFF.

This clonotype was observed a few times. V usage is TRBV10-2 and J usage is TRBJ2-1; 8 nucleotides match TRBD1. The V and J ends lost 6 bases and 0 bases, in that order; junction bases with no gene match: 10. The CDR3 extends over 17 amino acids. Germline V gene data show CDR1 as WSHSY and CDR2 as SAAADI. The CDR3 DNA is TGCGCCAGCAGGGACGACAGGGGCCGAAGCTCCTACAATGAGCAGTTCTTC. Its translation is CASRDDRGRSSYNEQFF.

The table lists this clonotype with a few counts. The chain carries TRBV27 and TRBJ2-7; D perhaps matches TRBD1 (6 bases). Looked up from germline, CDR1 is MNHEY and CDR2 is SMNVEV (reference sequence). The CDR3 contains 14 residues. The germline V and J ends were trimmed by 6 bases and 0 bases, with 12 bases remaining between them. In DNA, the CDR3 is TGTGCCAGCAGACCGGGACAAGTCTCCTACGAGCAGTACTTC. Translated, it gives CASRPGQVSYEQYF.

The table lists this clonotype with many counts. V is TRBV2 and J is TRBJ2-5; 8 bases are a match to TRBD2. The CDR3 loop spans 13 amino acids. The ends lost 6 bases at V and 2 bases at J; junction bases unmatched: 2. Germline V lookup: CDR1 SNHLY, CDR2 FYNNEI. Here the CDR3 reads CASRREVQETQYF. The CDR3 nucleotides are TGTGCCAGCAGGCGGGAGGTACAAGAGACCCAGTACTTC.

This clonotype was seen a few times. CDR3 amino acids: CASSLTGKGTAEQYF. The CDR3 region has the DNA TGTGCCAGCAGTTTGACAGGGAAAGGGACGGCCGAGCAGTACTTC. V usage is TRBV12-3 or TRBV12-4 and J usage is TRBJ2-7, with TRBD1 matching 7 bases. V was pared by 3 bases and J by 6 bases, with 11 bases of the junction left unmatched. The CDR3 consists of 15 residues.

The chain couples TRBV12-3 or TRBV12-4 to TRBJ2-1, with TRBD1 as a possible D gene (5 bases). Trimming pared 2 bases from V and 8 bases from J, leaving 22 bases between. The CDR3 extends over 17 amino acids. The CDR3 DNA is TGTGCCAGCAGTTTACTGTTAGGCAGGGTAAGGATCGATGAGCAGTTCTTC. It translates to CASSLLLGRVRIDEQFF.

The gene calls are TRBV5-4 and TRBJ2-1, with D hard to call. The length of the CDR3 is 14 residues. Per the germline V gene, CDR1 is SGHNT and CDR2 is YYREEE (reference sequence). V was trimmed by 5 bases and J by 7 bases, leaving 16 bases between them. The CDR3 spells CASRPAAADNEQFF. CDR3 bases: TGTGCCAGCAGACCCGCGGCTGCGGATAATGAGCAGTTCTTC.